The 6 T cell receptor beta chains presented below share a single source sample, sequenced in a study of blood T cell repertoires in COVID-19. TCRdb keeps only in-frame clones here, not all; method: immunoSEQ multiplex PCR. This sample carries tens of thousands of clones, about 88% of them seen once, and the ten largest clones take about 5%. Sequenced: peripheral blood. The receptors stem from a woman aged 50 to 60 with active COVID-19.

This clone was seen a single time. This sequence joins TRBV9 and TRBJ1-1; 8 bases match TRBD1. CDR1 and CDR2 from the germline V gene are SGDLS and YYNGEE. With V trimmed by 4 bases and J by 5 bases, 4 bases remained unmatched. This CDR3 region has 13 residues. The CDR3 DNA follows: TGTGCCAGCAGCACAGGGGGTGGAACTGAAGCTTTCTTT. Translated, it gives CASSTGGGTEAFF.

The chain has TRBV27 and TRBJ2-1; TRBD1 matches at 7 bases. The CDR3 runs to 14 residues. Looked up from germline, CDR1 is MNHEY and CDR2 is SMNVEV (reference sequence). V dropped 5 bases and J dropped 4; count of bases not matched to a gene: 5. The CDR3 DNA sequence: TGTGCCAGCAGTGTCGAGACAGGGTACAATGAGCAGTTCTTC. Translated, it gives CASSVETGYNEQFF.

This rearrangement joins TRBV4-1 to TRBJ1-1, with 8 bases fitting TRBD1. The V segment lost 0 bases and the J segment 4 bases; nucleotides outside the gene matches: 16. CDR3 length equals 19 residues. CDR1 and CDR2 (germline): MGHRA, YSYEKL. CDR3 bases: TGCGCCAGCAGCCAAGATAGGACAGGGAAAAATTTTTTGCGCACTGAAGCTTTCTTT. Amino acid sequence: CASSQDRTGKNFLRTEAFF.

The gene calls are TRBV5-1 and TRBJ2-2; 9 bases align to TRBD2. V was pared by 7 bases and J by 6 bases, with 10 bases of the junction left unmatched. The germline V gene has CDR1 SGHRS and CDR2 YFSETQ. The CDR3 sequence is 15 residues long. In DNA form, the CDR3 reads TGCGCCAGCTGCCAGGCGATAGCGGGAGCCGGGGAGCTGTTTTTT. Its protein is CASCQAIAGAGELFF.

The chain uses TRBV19 and TRBJ2-1; perhaps TRBD2 as D (6 bases). This CDR3 has 13 residues. Looked up from germline, CDR1 is LNHDA and CDR2 is SQIVND (reference sequence). The V and J ends lost 4 bases and 10 bases respectively, with 14 bases between them. CDR3 protein: CASSSTWAGEQFF. Here the CDR3 DNA reads TGTGCCAGTAGTAGTACCTGGGCGGGGGAGCAGTTCTTC.

This CDR3 is CASSLQRGKQDTQYF. DNA for the CDR3: TGTGCCAGCAGCCTACAAAGGGGCAAACAAGATACGCAGTATTTT. This sequence joins TRBV7-3 and TRBJ2-3, with D perhaps matching TRBD1 (5 bases). Trimming removed 5 bases at V and 5 bases at J, with 17 bases between. There are 15 residues in the CDR3. Germline CDR1 SGHTA, CDR2 FQGTGA.